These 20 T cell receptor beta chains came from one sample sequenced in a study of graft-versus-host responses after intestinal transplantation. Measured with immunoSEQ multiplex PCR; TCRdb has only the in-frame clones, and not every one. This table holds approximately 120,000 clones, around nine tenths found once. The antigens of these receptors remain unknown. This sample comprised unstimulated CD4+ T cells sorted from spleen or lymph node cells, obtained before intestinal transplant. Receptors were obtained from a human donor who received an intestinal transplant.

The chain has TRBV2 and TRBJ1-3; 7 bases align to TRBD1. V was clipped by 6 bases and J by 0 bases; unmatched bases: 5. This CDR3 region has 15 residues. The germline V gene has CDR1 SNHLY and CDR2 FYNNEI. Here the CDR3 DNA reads TGTGCCAGCAGCGAACAGGGGTACTCTGGAAACACCATATATTTT. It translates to CASSEQGYSGNTIYF. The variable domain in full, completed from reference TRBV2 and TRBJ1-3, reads EPEVTQTPSHQVTQMGQEVILRCVPISNHLYFYWYRQILGQKVEFLVSFYNNEISEKSEIFDDQFSVERPDGSNFTLKIRSTKLEDSAMYFCASSEQGYSGNTIYFGEGSWLTVV.

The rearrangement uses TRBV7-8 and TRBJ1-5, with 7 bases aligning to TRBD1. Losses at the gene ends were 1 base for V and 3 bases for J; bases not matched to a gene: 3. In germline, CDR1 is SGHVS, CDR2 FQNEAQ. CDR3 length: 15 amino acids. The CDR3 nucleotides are TGTGCCAGCAGCTTAGGGACAGGATTCAATCAGCCCCAGCATTTT. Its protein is CASSLGTGFNQPQHF. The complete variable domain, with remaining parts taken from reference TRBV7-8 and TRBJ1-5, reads GAGVSQSPRYKVAKRGQDVALRCDPISGHVSLFWYQQALGQGPEFLTYFQNEAQLDKSGLPSDRFFAERPEGSVSTLKIQRTQQEDSAVYLCASSLGTGFNQPQHFGDGTRLSIL.

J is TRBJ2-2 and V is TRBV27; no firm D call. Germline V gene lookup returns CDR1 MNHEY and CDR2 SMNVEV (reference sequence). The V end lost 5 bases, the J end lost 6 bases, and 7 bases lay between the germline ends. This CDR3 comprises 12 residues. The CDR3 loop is CASSPHAGELFF. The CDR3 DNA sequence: TGTGCCAGCAGTCCCCACGCCGGGGAGCTGTTTTTT.

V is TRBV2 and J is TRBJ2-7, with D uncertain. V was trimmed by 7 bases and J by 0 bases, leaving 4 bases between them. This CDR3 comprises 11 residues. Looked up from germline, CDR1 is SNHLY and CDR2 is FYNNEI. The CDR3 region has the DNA TGTGCCAGCACTCCCTCCTACGAGCAGTACTTC. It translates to CASTPSYEQYF.

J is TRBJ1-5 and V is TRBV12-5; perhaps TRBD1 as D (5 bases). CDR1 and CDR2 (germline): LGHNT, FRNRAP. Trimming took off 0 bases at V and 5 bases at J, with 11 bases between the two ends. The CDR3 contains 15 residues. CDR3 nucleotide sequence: TGTGCTAGTGGTTTGGTAAGGGGAGGGGATCAGCCCCAGCATTTT. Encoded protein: CASGLVRGGDQPQHF.

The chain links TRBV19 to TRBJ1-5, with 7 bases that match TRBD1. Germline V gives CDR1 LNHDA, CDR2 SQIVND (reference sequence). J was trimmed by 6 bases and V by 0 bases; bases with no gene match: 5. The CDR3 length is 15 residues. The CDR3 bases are TGTGCCAGTAGTATAGACAGGGGGGCTTCTCAGCCCCAGCATTTT. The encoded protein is CASSIDRGASQPQHF. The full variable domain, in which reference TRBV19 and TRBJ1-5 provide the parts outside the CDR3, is DGGITQSPKYLFRKEGQNVTLSCEQNLNHDAMYWYRQDPGQGLRLIYYSQIVNDFQKGDIAEGYSVSREKKESFPLTVTSAQKNPTAFYLCASSIDRGASQPQHFGDGTRLSIL.

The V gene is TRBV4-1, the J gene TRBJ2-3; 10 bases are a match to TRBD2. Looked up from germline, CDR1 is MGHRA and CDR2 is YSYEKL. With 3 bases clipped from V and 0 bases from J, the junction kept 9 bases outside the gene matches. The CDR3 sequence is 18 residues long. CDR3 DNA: TGCGCCAGCAGCCAGCCACTAGCGGGGCAATCTAGCACAGATACGCAGTATTTT. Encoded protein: CASSQPLAGQSSTDTQYF.

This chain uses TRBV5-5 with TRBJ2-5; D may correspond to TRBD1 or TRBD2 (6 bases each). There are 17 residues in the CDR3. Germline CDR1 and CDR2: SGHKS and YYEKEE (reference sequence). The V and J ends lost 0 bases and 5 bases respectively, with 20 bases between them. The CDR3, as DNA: TGTGCCAGCAGCTTGGAATTGGTTCCGGGGGCGTGGGAGACCCAGTACTTC. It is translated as CASSLELVPGAWETQYF.

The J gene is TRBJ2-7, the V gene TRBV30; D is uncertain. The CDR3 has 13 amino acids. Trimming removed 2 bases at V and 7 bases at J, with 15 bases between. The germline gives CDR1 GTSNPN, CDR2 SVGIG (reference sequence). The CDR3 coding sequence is TGTGCCTGGAGTTTGTACCCCCGGCGGGAGCAGTACTTC. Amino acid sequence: CAWSLYPRREQYF.

The CDR3 loop is CASSGGVKNEKLFF. CDR3 DNA: TGTGCCAGCAGCGGGGGAGTGAAGAATGAAAAACTGTTTTTT. This chain uses TRBV5-6 with TRBJ1-4; D is possibly TRBD1 (5 bases). V was trimmed by 4 bases and J by 5 bases, leaving 12 bases between them. Germline V gene lookup returns CDR1 SGHDT and CDR2 YYEEEE. The CDR3 extends over 14 amino acids.

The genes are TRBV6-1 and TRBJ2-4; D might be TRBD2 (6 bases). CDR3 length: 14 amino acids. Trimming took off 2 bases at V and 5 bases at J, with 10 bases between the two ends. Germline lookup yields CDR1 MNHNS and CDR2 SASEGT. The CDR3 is CASSERRDQNIQYF. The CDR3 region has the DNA TGTGCCAGCAGTGAAAGGAGGGATCAAAACATTCAGTACTTC.

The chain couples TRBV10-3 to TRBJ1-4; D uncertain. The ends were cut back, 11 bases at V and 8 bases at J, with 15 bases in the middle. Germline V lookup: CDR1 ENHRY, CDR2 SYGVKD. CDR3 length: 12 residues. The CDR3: CAGSEAGEKLFF. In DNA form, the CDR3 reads TGTGCCGGCTCAGAGGCTGGGGAAAAACTGTTTTTT.

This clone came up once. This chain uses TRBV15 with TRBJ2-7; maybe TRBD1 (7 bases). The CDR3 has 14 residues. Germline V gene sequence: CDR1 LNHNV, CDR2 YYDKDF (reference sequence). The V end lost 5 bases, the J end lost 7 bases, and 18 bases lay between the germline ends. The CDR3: CATSSYRGAGEQYF. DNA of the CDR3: TGTGCCACCAGCTCCTACAGGGGTGCGGGGGAGCAGTACTTC.

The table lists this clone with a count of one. CDR3 protein: CASSESRAGYTF. CDR3 bases: TGTGCCAGCAGTGAATCCAGGGCTGGCTACACCTTC. The chain has TRBV6-1 and TRBJ1-2, with a tentative D call TRBD1 (5 bases). CDR1 MNHNS and CDR2 SASEGT come from the germline V gene. The CDR3 sequence is 12 residues long. V was clipped by 2 bases and J by 7 bases, with 8 bases between them.

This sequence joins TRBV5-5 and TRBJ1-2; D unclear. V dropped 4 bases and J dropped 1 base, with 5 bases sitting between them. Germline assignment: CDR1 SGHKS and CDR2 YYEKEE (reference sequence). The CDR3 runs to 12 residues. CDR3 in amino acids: CASSRDNYGYTF. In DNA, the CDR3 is TGTGCCAGCAGCCGGGATAACTATGGCTACACCTTC.

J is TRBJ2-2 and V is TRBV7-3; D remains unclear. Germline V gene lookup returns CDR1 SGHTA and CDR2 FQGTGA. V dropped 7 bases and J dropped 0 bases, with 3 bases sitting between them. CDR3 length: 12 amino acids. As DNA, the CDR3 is TGTGCCAGCACAGCGAACACCGGGGAGCTGTTTTTT. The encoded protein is CASTANTGELFF.

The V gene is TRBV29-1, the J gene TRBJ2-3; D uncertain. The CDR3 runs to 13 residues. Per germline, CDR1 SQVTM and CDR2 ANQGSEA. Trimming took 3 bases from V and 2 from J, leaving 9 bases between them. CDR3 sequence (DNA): TGCAGCGTTGACGTCGGGTCCACAGATACGCAGTATTTT. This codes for CSVDVGSTDTQYF.

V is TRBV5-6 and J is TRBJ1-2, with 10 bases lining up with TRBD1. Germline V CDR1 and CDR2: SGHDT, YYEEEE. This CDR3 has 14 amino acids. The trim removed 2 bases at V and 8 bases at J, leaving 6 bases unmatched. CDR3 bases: TGTGCCAGCAGCTTCCGGGACAGGGGTTTGGGCTACACCTTC. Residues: CASSFRDRGLGYTF.

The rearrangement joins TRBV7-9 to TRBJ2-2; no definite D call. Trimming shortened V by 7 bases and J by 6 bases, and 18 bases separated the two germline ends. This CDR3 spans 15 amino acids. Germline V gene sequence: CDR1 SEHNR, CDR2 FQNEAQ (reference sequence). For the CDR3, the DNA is TGTGCCAGCACCCCAGGTGCCAGCGTGGCCGGGGAGCTGTTTTTT. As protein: CASTPGASVAGELFF.

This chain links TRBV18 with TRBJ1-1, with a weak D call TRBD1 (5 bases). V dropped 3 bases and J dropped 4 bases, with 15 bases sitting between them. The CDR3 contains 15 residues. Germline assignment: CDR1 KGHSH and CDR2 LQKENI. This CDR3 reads CASSPPGTYGTEAFF. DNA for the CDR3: TGTGCCAGCTCACCCCCCGGGACCTATGGCACTGAAGCTTTCTTT.